A selection of T cell receptor beta chains follows, all from one sample in a study of control samples from healthy donors and cancer patients. The assay was immunoSEQ multiplex PCR, and TCRdb's table has in-frame clones only and misses some. The sample includes around 170,000 clones, about 90% seen only once; the top ten take roughly 5.3%. Specimen: blood. Receptor source: a woman aged 30 to 39 in good health. CDR3s include the opening cysteine and the closing phenylalanine or tryptophan. The D gene is left open where the match is weak. Clone size is shown for a subset of rows, as once, few, many or a class of expanded clone.

TRBD1 | . | TRBJ1-5 | TRBV7-2 | CASSLTRGQGQPQHF | TGTGCCAGCAGCTTGACCAGGGGGCAAGGGCAGCCCCAGCATTTT
. | few | TRBJ2-1 | TRBV4-1 | CASSQEGSRRNEQFF | TGCGCCAGCAGCCAAGAGGGCTCGCGTAGGAATGAGCAGTTCTTC
TRBD1 | . | TRBJ1-4 | TRBV7-2 | CASSRDRERNEKLFF | TGTGCCAGCAGCCGTGACAGGGAAAGGAATGAAAAACTGTTTTTT
. | once | TRBJ1-1 | TRBV27 | CASSLEGPWSTEAFF | TGTGCCAGCAGTTTAGAGGGACCCTGGAGCACTGAAGCTTTCTTT
. | . | TRBJ2-5 | TRBV10-3 | CAISDARAQQETQYF | TGTGCCATCAGTGATGCCAGGGCCCAACAAGAGACCCAGTACTTC
TRBD2 | . | TRBJ2-3 | TRBV5-1 | CASSQPSTSGGSDTQYF | TGCGCCAGCAGCCAGCCTAGTACGAGCGGGGGTTCAGATACGCAGTATTTT
TRBD1 | . | TRBJ1-1 | TRBV27 | CASWSRGQYTEAFF | TGTGCCAGCTGGAGCCGGGGACAGTATACTGAAGCTTTCTTT
. | . | TRBJ2-3 | TRBV9 | CASSTLTSTDTQYF | TGTGCCAGCAGCACCCTCACGAGCACAGATACGCAGTATTTT
. | . | TRBJ1-2 | TRBV27 | CGSRGVRGYTF | TGTGGCTCTCGAGGGGTACGAGGCTACACCTTC
. | . | TRBJ2-3 | TRBV11-1 | CASSFGDTQYF | TGTGCCAGCAGCTTCGGGGATACGCAGTATTTT
TRBD1 | . | TRBJ2-1 | TRBV28 | CASRGQGIYNEQFF | TGTGCCAGCAGGGGACAGGGGATATACAATGAGCAGTTCTTC
. | once | TRBJ2-1 | TRBV6-5 | CATLNGGPYNEQFF | TGTGCCACCCTCAATGGGGGGCCCTACAATGAGCAGTTCTTC
. | . | TRBJ2-4 | TRBV13 | CASSFKPRDRGGSGSLGNIQYF | TGTGCCAGCAGCTTCAAACCCCGAGACAGGGGTGGAAGCGGGAGTTTGGGGAACATTCAGTACTTC
TRBD1 | . | TRBJ2-3 | TRBV5-4 | CASSFRQGPDTQYF | TGTGCCAGCAGCTTCCGACAGGGGCCAGATACGCAGTATTTT
. | . | TRBJ1-1 | TRBV4-2 | CASSQAGSDRLNTEAFF | TGTGCCAGCAGCCAAGCAGGCTCCGACCGCTTGAACACTGAAGCTTTCTTT
TRBD1 | . | TRBJ1-4 | TRBV5-1 | CASSPTGGFNEKLFF | TGCGCCAGCAGCCCTACAGGGGGTTTTAATGAAAAACTGTTTTTT
TRBD1 | . | TRBJ2-1 | TRBV11-2 | CATAGQGFRNEQFF | TGTGCCACCGCGGGACAGGGGTTCCGGAATGAGCAGTTCTTC
TRBD2 | few | TRBJ2-3 | TRBV11-1 | CASSLSSGGITDTQYF | TGTGCCAGCAGCTTGAGTAGCGGGGGTATCACAGATACGCAGTATTTT
. | few | TRBJ2-1 | TRBV28 | CASSLKTEYNEQFF | TGTGCCAGCAGTTTAAAGACCGAATACAATGAGCAGTTCTTC
. | . | TRBJ2-3 | TRBV24-1 | CATSDPSGTDTQYF | TGTGCCACCAGTGACCCCTCAGGAACGGATACGCAGTATTTT
TRBD1 | . | TRBJ1-6 | TRBV2 | CASTGTGASPLHF | TGTGCCAGTACCGGGACAGGGGCTTCACCCCTCCACTTT
TRBD2 | . | TRBJ2-1 | TRBV28 | CASRLTSSEQFF | TGTGCCAGCAGGTTGACTAGCAGTGAGCAGTTCTTC
TRBD2 | once | TRBJ2-3 | TRBV9 | CASSVRAGDTDTQYF | TGTGCCAGCAGCGTAAGAGCGGGGGACACAGATACGCAGTATTTT
TRBD1 | . | TRBJ2-1 | TRBV7-9 | CASNLDRAYNEQFF | TGTGCCAGCAACCTGGACAGGGCTTACAATGAGCAGTTCTTC